This is a list of T cell receptor beta chains from one sample in a study of CD8+CD57+ T cells in acquired aplastic anemia. TCRdb passed the reads through MiXCR, listing each CDR3 protein once. The sample records about 160,000 distinct CDR3 sequences, roughly 48% being singletons. Source material: sorted CD4+, CD8+, or CD8+CD57+ T cells (not recorded which) from PBMCs. The receptors come from a human donor with aplastic anemia. The CDR3 runs from the conserved cysteine through the conserved F or W. A D gene is named only where the DNA matches it firmly. Clone size is stated in some rows and not others, as once, few, many or a class when expanded.

TRBJ1-6	-	TRBV2	-	CASRTGSRPLHF	TGTGCCAGCAGAACAGGGAGTAGGCCCCTCCACTTT
TRBJ1-1	-	TRBV4-3	-	CASSQGGTLNTEAFF	TGCGCCAGCAGCCAAGGCGGCACACTGAACACTGAAGCTTTCTTT
TRBJ2-3	-	TRBV11-1	once	CASSVMQGVTDTQYF	TGTGCCAGCAGTGTCATGCAGGGAGTCACAGATACGCAGTATTTT
TRBJ1-5	-	TRBV4-1	-	CASSQDLNSNQPQHF	TGCGCCAGCAGCCAAGATCTGAATAGCAATCAGCCCCAGCATTTT
TRBJ1-1	-	TRBV5-1	many	CASSSGLHPEAFF	TGCGCCAGCAGCTCCGGGCTTCACCCGGAAGCTTTCTTT
TRBJ2-5	-	TRBV7-9	-	CASTDEETQYF	TGTGCCAGCACCGACGAAGAGACCCAGTACTTC
TRBJ2-5	-	TRBV4-1	-	CASSHLLRLRGETQYF	TGCGCCAGCAGCCACCTACTACGGTTGAGGGGAGAGACCCAGTACTTC
TRBJ2-1	TRBD2	TRBV3-1	many	CASSQLAGGPNEQFF	TGTGCCAGCAGCCAGCTAGCGGGAGGTCCCAATGAGCAGTTCTTC
TRBJ2-5	TRBD1	TRBV24-1	-	CATSDYGTEETQYF	TGTGCCACCAGTGATTACGGGACAGAAGAGACCCAGTACTTC
TRBJ1-1	-	TRBV7-8	many	CASLKNTEAFF	TGTGCCAGCTTGAAGAACACTGAAGCTTTCTTT
TRBJ2-1	TRBD2	TRBV20-1	-	CSASGAGASEQFF	TGCAGTGCTTCCGGGGCGGGAGCCAGTGAGCAGTTCTTC
TRBJ2-5	-	TRBV15	few	CATSRDAEDLGWETQYF	TGTGCCACCAGCAGAGATGCGGAGGACCTGGGATGGGAGACCCAGTACTTC